This T cell receptor (beta chain) was captured in a study of blood T cell repertoires in COVID-19. V shed 7 bases, J shed 7 bases, and the junction held 5 bases outside the gene matches. The CDR3 has 13 residues. Germline V gene data show CDR1 as MNHEY and CDR2 as SVGAGI. Measured with immunoSEQ multiplex PCR; TCRdb has only the in-frame clones, and not every one. The sample yields around 95,000 clones, almost 80% seen once. This TCR came from a man aged 65 to 79 with active or convalescent COVID-19. Sequenced: peripheral blood. V usage is TRBV6-5 and J usage is TRBJ1-5, with 9 positions matching TRBD1. The CDR3 loop reads CASTIGQGQPQHF. Written as DNA, the CDR3 is TGTGCCAGCACCATCGGACAGGGGCAGCCCCAGCATTTT.